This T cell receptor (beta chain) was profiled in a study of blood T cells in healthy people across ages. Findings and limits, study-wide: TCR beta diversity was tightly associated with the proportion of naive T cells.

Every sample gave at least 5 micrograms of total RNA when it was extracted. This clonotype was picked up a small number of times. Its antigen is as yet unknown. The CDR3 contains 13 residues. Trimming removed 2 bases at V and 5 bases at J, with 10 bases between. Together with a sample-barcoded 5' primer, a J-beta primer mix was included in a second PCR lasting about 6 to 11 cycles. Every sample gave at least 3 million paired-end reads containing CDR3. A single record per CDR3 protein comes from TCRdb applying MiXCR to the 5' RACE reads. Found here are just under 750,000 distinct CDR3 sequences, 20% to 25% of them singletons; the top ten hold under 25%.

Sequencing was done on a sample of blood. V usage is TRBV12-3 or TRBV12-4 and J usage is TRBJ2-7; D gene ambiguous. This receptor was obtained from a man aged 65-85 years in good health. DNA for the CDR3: TGTGCCAGCAGTTTACCCCCTACCCACGAGCAGTACTTC. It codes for CASSLPPTHEQYF.